Following are 28 T cell receptor beta chains from one sample sequenced in a study of blood T cell repertoires in COVID-19. Profiling relied on immunoSEQ multiplex PCR, and the TCRdb table lists in-frame clones only, not all of them. The sample has hundreds of thousands of clones, about 88% seen once. Sequencing input: PBMCs or T cells enriched from blood (not recorded which). These TCRs come from a middle-aged woman who had recovered from COVID-19.

The V gene is TRBV11-2, the J gene TRBJ1-6; no clear D. Germline-derived CDR1 and CDR2 are SGHAT and FQNNGV. The CDR3 spans 16 residues. V was cut by 2 bases and J by 6 bases, with 14 bases left in between. The CDR3 coding sequence is TGTGCCAGCAGCTTAACCGGTTATGGTGGTAATTCACCCCTCCACTTT. It translates to CASSLTGYGGNSPLHF.

The chain's CDR3 is CASSLALVDTQYF. CDR3 in DNA: TGTGCCAGCAGCCTGGCCCTCGTTGATACGCAGTATTTT. V is TRBV7-3 and J is TRBJ2-3; D ambiguous. The germline V gene has CDR1 SGHTA and CDR2 FQGTGA. The CDR3 has 13 amino acids. Trimming shortened V by 5 bases and J by 6 bases, and 12 bases separated the two germline ends. The complete variable domain, with remaining parts taken from reference TRBV7-3 and TRBJ2-3, reads GAGVSQTPSNKVTEKGKYVELRCDPISGHTALYWYRQSLGQGPEFLIYFQGTGAADDSGLPNDRFFAVRPEGSVSTLKIQRTERGDSAVYLCASSLALVDTQYFGPGTRLTVL.

V gene TRBV7-9 combines with J gene TRBJ2-1; D possibly corresponds to TRBD1 (5 bases). Germline CDR1 is SEHNR and CDR2 is FQNEAQ (reference sequence). V was clipped by 4 bases and J by 12 bases, with 16 bases between them. This CDR3 has 13 residues. The CDR3 is CASSSQQGEGQFF. CDR3 DNA: TGTGCCAGCAGCTCCCAGCAAGGGGAAGGGCAGTTCTTC. The full variable domain, with the rest looked up from reference TRBV7-9 and TRBJ2-1, is DTGVSQNPRHKITKRGQNVTFRCDPISEHNRLYWYRQTLGQGPEFLTYFQNEAQLEKSRLLSDRFSAERPKGSFSTLEIQRTEQGDSAMYLCASSSQQGEGQFFGPGTRLTVL.

This chain joins TRBV19 and TRBJ1-6, with 10 bases matching TRBD1. Germline CDR1 and CDR2: LNHDA and SQIVND (reference sequence). The CDR3 length is 16 residues. The V segment lost 5 bases and the J segment 8 bases; nucleotides outside the gene matches: 9. The CDR3 is CASSPRGTGVYSPLHF. The CDR3 DNA follows: TGTGCCAGTAGTCCGCGAGGGACAGGGGTCTATTCACCCCTCCACTTT.

J is TRBJ2-1 and V is TRBV24-1; weak D call: TRBD1 (5 bases). The CDR3 spans 16 residues. Germline V gene lookup returns CDR1 KGHDR and CDR2 SFDVKD. Trimming removed 4 bases from V and 5 bases from J, with 17 bases in between. The CDR3 here is CATSERQSPKDNEQFF. In DNA, the CDR3 is TGTGCCACCAGTGAGCGACAGTCTCCAAAGGACAATGAGCAGTTCTTC.

The chain is built from TRBV18 and TRBJ1-2; weak D call: TRBD1 (5 bases). The germline gives CDR1 KGHSH, CDR2 LQKENI. The CDR3 is 12 amino acids. V was cut by 3 bases and J by 8 bases, with 10 bases left in between. CDR3 sequence reads: CASSPGQMGYTF. CDR3 nucleotide sequence: TGTGCCAGCTCACCTGGACAAATGGGCTACACCTTC.

The chain uses TRBV29-1 and TRBJ2-1; 10 nucleotides match TRBD2. V dropped 3 bases and J dropped 2; count of bases not matched to a gene: 1. The germline CDR1 and CDR2 sequences are SQVTM and ANQGSEA. This CDR3 has 14 amino acids. The CDR3 DNA follows: TGCAGCGTTGATACTAGCGGGACCTACAATGAGCAGTTCTTC. Translation gives CSVDTSGTYNEQFF.

The V call is TRBV7-6, the J call TRBJ1-5, with a weak D call TRBD1 (5 bases). Trimming took 1 base from V and 5 from J, leaving 12 bases between them. The CDR3 extends over 15 amino acids. Germline values: CDR1 SGHVS, CDR2 FNYEAQ. CDR3 loop: CASSLGGGPDQPQHF. Written as DNA, the CDR3 is TGTGCCAGCAGCTTAGGCGGGGGTCCCGATCAGCCCCAGCATTTT.

The V call is TRBV27, the J call TRBJ2-3; 9 bases are shared with TRBD1. This CDR3 region has 16 residues. In germline, CDR1 is MNHEY, CDR2 SMNVEV (reference sequence). V shed 5 bases, J shed 2 bases, and the junction held 8 bases outside the gene matches. The CDR3 coding sequence is TGTGCCAGCAGTCCAAACAGGGGGCGCGACACAGATACGCAGTATTTT. Translating it yields CASSPNRGRDTDTQYF.

J is TRBJ1-6 and V is TRBV27; 10 nucleotides line up with TRBD1. V was pared by 4 bases and J by 8 bases, with 5 bases of the junction left unmatched. Germline values: CDR1 MNHEY, CDR2 SMNVEV (reference sequence). CDR3 length: 15 amino acids. This CDR3 is CASSSTGGGYSPLHF. The CDR3 DNA is TGTGCCAGCAGTTCGACAGGGGGCGGGTATTCACCCCTCCACTTT.

The chain carries TRBV3-1 (or the pseudogene TRBV3-2) and TRBJ1-6; tentatively, D is TRBD1 (6 bases). V lost 1 base to trimming and J lost 9 bases, with 10 bases between them. The CDR3 is 14 amino acids. Germline values: CDR1 LGHDT, CDR2 YNNKEL (reference sequence). The CDR3 protein is CASSQADRSSPLHF. CDR3 in DNA: TGTGCCAGCAGCCAAGCCGACAGGAGTTCACCCCTCCACTTT.

V gene TRBV3-1 (or the pseudogene TRBV3-2) combines with J gene TRBJ2-1, with 10 bases matching TRBD2. CDR3 size: 17 residues. V lost 0 bases, J lost 10 bases, and 12 bases stayed unmatched. Germline CDR1 and CDR2: LGHDT and YNNKEL (reference sequence). Here the CDR3 reads CASSQDWGSSGRNEQFF. CDR3 in DNA: TGTGCCAGCAGCCAAGATTGGGGGAGTAGCGGGAGGAACGAGCAGTTCTTC.

On this clone: This specimen includes other DNA sequences encoding the same CDR3. The chain is built from TRBV28 and TRBJ1-1, with 9 bases lining up with TRBD1. Per germline, CDR1 MDHEN and CDR2 SYDVKM. The CDR3 consists of 12 residues. The V and J ends lost 6 bases and 5 bases, in that order; junction bases with no gene match: 1. In nucleotides, the CDR3 is TGTGCCAGCAGGACAGGGGGTACTGAAGCTTTCTTT. It yields the protein CASRTGGTEAFF.

V usage is TRBV2 and J usage is TRBJ2-6; 7 bases are a match to TRBD2. The CDR3 is 16 residues long. The junction had 2 bases not matched to a gene; V was cut back by 1 base and J by 2 bases. Germline V gives CDR1 SNHLY, CDR2 FYNNEI. The CDR3 DNA sequence: TGTGCCAGCAGTGAAGTACGGGGGGCTGGGGCCAACGTCCTGACTTTC. This gives the protein CASSEVRGAGANVLTF.

V usage is TRBV7-2 and J usage is TRBJ1-1, with D possibly TRBD1 on 5 matching bases. The CDR3 runs 13 residues. V shed 2 bases and J shed 4 bases, with 8 bases lying between them. Germline V gives CDR1 SGHTA, CDR2 FQGNSA. CDR3 loop: CASSLTGVTEAFF. For the CDR3, the DNA is TGTGCCAGCAGCTTAACGGGGGTCACTGAAGCTTTCTTT.

This clone is a singleton in its sample. The CDR3 is CASREIGRYEQYF. The CDR3 nucleotides read TGTGCCAGCAGGGAAATAGGGAGGTACGAGCAGTACTTC. The chain has TRBV3-1 (or the pseudogene TRBV3-2) and TRBJ2-7, with TRBD2 as a possible D gene (6 bases). This CDR3 has 13 amino acids. Germline values: CDR1 LGHDT, CDR2 YNNKEL (reference sequence). Trimming removed 6 bases at V and 4 bases at J, with 13 bases between.

V and J are TRBV10-3 and TRBJ2-7, with D maybe TRBD2 (5 bases). The CDR3 is 14 amino acids. Germline V lookup: CDR1 ENHRY, CDR2 SYGVKD. The V and J ends lost 10 bases and 2 bases respectively, with 18 bases between them. The CDR3 DNA reads TGTGCCAGCTCGAGGGCAGATCAGGCCTACGAGCAGTACTTC. Its protein product is CASSRADQAYEQYF.

The chain couples TRBV5-1 to TRBJ1-1; D possibly corresponds to TRBD1 (6 bases). The CDR3 sequence is 14 residues long. CDR1 SGHRS and CDR2 YFSETQ come from the germline V gene. V lost 4 bases and J lost 3, with 13 bases in between. DNA of the CDR3: TGCGCCAGCAGCAACAGACAGGTCGACACTGAAGCTTTCTTT. This codes for CASSNRQVDTEAFF.

The chain couples TRBV28 to TRBJ2-1, with a tentative D call TRBD2 (8 bases). The CDR3 extends over 16 amino acids. V shed 7 bases and J shed 4 bases, with 20 bases lying between them. Germline V gene sequence: CDR1 MDHEN, CDR2 SYDVKM. The CDR3 sequence: CASTFPREGAYNEQFF. The CDR3 region has the DNA TGTGCCAGCACCTTCCCCCGGGAGGGGGCTTACAATGAGCAGTTCTTC.

V usage is TRBV7-8 and J usage is TRBJ2-5; the match to TRBD2 covers 8 bases. Germline V gene lookup returns CDR1 SGHVS and CDR2 FQNEAQ. The V gene end was trimmed by 0 bases and the J gene end by 5 bases; junction bases not matched to a gene: 14. The CDR3 has 18 residues. This CDR3 is CASSLARSREGGRETQYF. CDR3 bases: TGTGCCAGCAGCTTAGCGCGGTCACGGGAGGGGGGACGGGAGACCCAGTACTTC.

This clone appeared a single time. The rearrangement uses TRBV3-1 (or the pseudogene TRBV3-2) and TRBJ2-7, with 8 bases lining up with TRBD1. After removal of 4 bases from V and 3 bases from J, the junction contained 5 bases not matched to a gene. Germline CDR1 and CDR2: LGHDT and YNNKEL (reference sequence). The CDR3 sequence is 14 residues long. CDR3 sequence (DNA): TGTGCCAGCAGCCCCACGACAGGGGACTACGAGCAGTACTTC. It translates to CASSPTTGDYEQYF.

Here the CDR3 reads CASSLLSGMVASYNEQFF. DNA for the CDR3: TGTGCCAGCAGCTTATTAAGCGGGATGGTGGCTTCCTACAATGAGCAGTTCTTC. The rearrangement uses TRBV7-9 and TRBJ2-1; TRBD2 aligns across 7 bases. The CDR3 has 18 amino acids. Per germline, CDR1 SEHNR and CDR2 FQNEAQ (reference sequence). Trimming took 2 bases from V and 1 from J; bases not matched to a gene: 11.

About this clone itself: Other DNA sequences in the same sample also yield this CDR3. The genes are TRBV7-2 and TRBJ2-6; possible D gene TRBD2, 5 bases. V lost 3 bases and J lost 4, with 7 bases in between. This CDR3 is 14 amino acids long. Germline assignment: CDR1 SGHTA and CDR2 FQGNSA. CDR3 DNA: TGTGCCAGCAGCTTGGGGAGCGGGGCCAACGTCCTGACTTTC. Translation: CASSLGSGANVLTF.

V gene TRBV5-6 combines with J gene TRBJ1-2, with D perhaps TRBD1 (6 bases). The CDR3 consists of 14 residues. Trimming stripped 4 bases from V and 8 bases from J, with 18 bases between. Germline-derived CDR1 and CDR2 are SGHDT and YYEEEE. The CDR3 DNA is TGTGCCAGCAGCACACAGGGACCTTTTATAGGCTACACCTTC. Its translation is CASSTQGPFIGYTF.

CDR3 loop: CASSPGNPNEKLFF. CDR3 DNA sequence: TGCGCCAGCAGTCCCGGGAACCCTAATGAAAAACTGTTTTTT. V gene TRBV10-1 combines with J gene TRBJ1-4; D unresolved. The CDR3 has 14 residues. V dropped 5 bases and J dropped 3 bases, with 10 bases sitting between them. CDR1 is WNHNN, CDR2 SYGVQD, per germline (reference sequence).

The chain carries TRBV27 and TRBJ1-5; TRBD1 matches at 9 bases. Germline lookup yields CDR1 MNHEY and CDR2 SMNVEV (reference sequence). This CDR3 spans 13 amino acids. The V segment lost 6 bases and the J segment 5 bases; nucleotides outside the gene matches: 2. The CDR3, as DNA: TGTGCCAGCAGGGGACAGGGTGATCAGCCCCAGCATTTT. Its translation is CASRGQGDQPQHF.

Turning to this clone: Different DNA sequences within this sample yield the same CDR3. The rearrangement uses TRBV19 and TRBJ1-1; possible D gene TRBD1, 5 bases. V shed 2 bases and J shed 4 bases, with 8 bases lying between them. The CDR3 is 13 amino acids. Germline V gives CDR1 LNHDA, CDR2 SQIVND (reference sequence). The CDR3 protein is CASSIWGGTEAFF. As DNA, the CDR3 is TGTGCCAGTAGTATATGGGGGGGCACTGAAGCTTTCTTT.

The chain employs TRBV9 and TRBJ2-1, with a weak D call TRBD2 (5 bases). This CDR3 comprises 13 residues. CDR1 and CDR2 (germline): SGDLS, YYNGEE. Deletions cut 0 bases from V and 9 bases from J, with 10 bases between. The CDR3 sequence: CASSVDLAGEQFF. The CDR3 DNA is TGTGCCAGCAGCGTAGACCTAGCAGGTGAGCAGTTCTTC.